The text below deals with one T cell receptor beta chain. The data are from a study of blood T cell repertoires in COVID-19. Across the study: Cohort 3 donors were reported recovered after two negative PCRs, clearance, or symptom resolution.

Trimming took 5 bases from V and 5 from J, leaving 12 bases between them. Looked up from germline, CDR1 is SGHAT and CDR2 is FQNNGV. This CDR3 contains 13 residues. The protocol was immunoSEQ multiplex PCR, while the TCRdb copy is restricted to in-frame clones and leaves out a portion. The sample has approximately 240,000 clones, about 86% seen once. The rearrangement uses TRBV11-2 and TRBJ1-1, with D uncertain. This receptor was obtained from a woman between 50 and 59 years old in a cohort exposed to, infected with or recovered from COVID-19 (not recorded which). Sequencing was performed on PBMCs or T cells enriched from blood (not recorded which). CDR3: CASSQQSGTEAFF. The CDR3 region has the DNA TGTGCCAGCAGCCAACAGAGCGGTACTGAAGCTTTCTTT.